This is a list of T cell receptor beta chains from one sample in a study of cytomegalovirus exposure and HLA in healthy donors. The data were produced by immunoSEQ multiplex PCR, yet TCRdb's version contains in-frame clones alone and is incomplete. The profile shows some 220,000 clones, roughly 85% of them singletons. The sequenced sample consisted of PBMCs. Every receptor here comes from a girl aged 2 to 10 in good health and CMV-seronegative. Each CDR3 is given with its conserved first and last residue. The order of the fields is V gene, D gene, J gene, clone size, CDR3 DNA, CDR3 protein. D genes are given only for firm matches. For some rows the clone size is stated as once, few or many, or as a class when expanded; others skip it.

V: TRBV20-1; D: NA; J: TRBJ1-2; size: NA; DNA: TGCAGTCCCCAGGGAAGGCTTGGCTACACCTTC; CDR3: CSPQGRLGYTF
V: TRBV27; D: TRBD1; J: TRBJ1-1; size: once; DNA: TGTGCCAGCAGTTTTTCCCCCACGCTGCGGGACAGGGACCCTGAAGCTTTCTTT; CDR3: CASSFSPTLRDRDPEAFF
V: TRBV7-8; D: TRBD1; J: TRBJ2-3; size: NA; DNA: TGTGCCAGCAGCTTAACCGGGACAGGGGGCACAGATACGCAGTATTTT; CDR3: CASSLTGTGGTDTQYF
V: TRBV4-2; D: TRBD1; J: TRBJ1-2; size: NA; DNA: TGTGCCAGCAGCCAAGAGGGGACAGGGGACTTTTATGGCTACACCTTC; CDR3: CASSQEGTGDFYGYTF
V: TRBV18; D: NA; J: TRBJ2-7; size: NA; DNA: TGTGCCAGCTCACCCAGGGCAGACTACGAGCAGTACTTC; CDR3: CASSPRADYEQYF
V: TRBV11-2; D: NA; J: TRBJ1-1; size: NA; DNA: TGTGCCAGCAGCTCCCGACCCTGGGGGGCTGAAGCTTTCTTT; CDR3: CASSSRPWGAEAFF
V: TRBV5-1; D: TRBD1; J: TRBJ1-2; size: NA; DNA: TGCGCCAGCAGCTTGGAAGGGGGCTACTATGGCTACACCTTC; CDR3: CASSLEGGYYGYTF
V: TRBV5-1; D: TRBD1; J: TRBJ2-5; size: NA; DNA: TGCGCCAGCAGCTTATCTACAGGGGGAGGAGAGACCCAGTACTTC; CDR3: CASSLSTGGGETQYF
V: TRBV6-1; D: NA; J: TRBJ2-1; size: NA; DNA: TGTGCCAGCAGTGAATTGGGCGCCAATGAGCAGTTCTTC; CDR3: CASSELGANEQFF
V: TRBV13; D: NA; J: TRBJ1-1; size: once; DNA: TGTGCCAGCAGCTCCATCAGGGAAAACACTGAAGCTTTCTTT; CDR3: CASSSIRENTEAFF
V: TRBV5-8; D: NA; J: TRBJ1-5; size: NA; DNA: TGTGCCAGCAGCTCGGGACTCATGAGCAATCAGCCCCAGCATTTT; CDR3: CASSSGLMSNQPQHF
V: TRBV9; D: NA; J: TRBJ2-5; size: NA; DNA: TGTGCCAGCAGCCCCCAGGTGGCCCGTCAAGAGACCCAGTACTTC; CDR3: CASSPQVARQETQYF
V: TRBV7-2; D: NA; J: TRBJ1-5; size: NA; DNA: TGTGCCAGCAGCCTAATTTATAGCAATCAGCCCCAGCATTTT; CDR3: CASSLIYSNQPQHF
V: TRBV19; D: TRBD1; J: TRBJ2-3; size: NA; DNA: TGTGCCAGTAGTATAGTCCGGACAGGGTACGGAACAGATACGCAGTATTTT; CDR3: CASSIVRTGYGTDTQYF
V: TRBV10-2; D: NA; J: TRBJ1-1; size: NA; DNA: TGCGCCAGCAACTTGGGCATAGACACTGAAGCTTTCTTT; CDR3: CASNLGIDTEAFF
V: TRBV9; D: NA; J: TRBJ1-4; size: few; DNA: TGTGCCAGCAGCGTATTGGCGGGGGAGGAAAAACTGTTTTTT; CDR3: CASSVLAGEEKLFF
V: TRBV2; D: TRBD2; J: TRBJ2-3; size: NA; DNA: TGTGCCAGCAGCGGGGGGACGCTCACAGATACGCAGTATTTC; CDR3: CASSGGTLTDTQYF
V: TRBV10-1; D: TRBD2; J: TRBJ2-3; size: NA; DNA: TGCGCCAGCAGTGATGCGGGAGATGGCACAGATACGCAGTATTTT; CDR3: CASSDAGDGTDTQYF
V: TRBV7-3; D: TRBD2; J: TRBJ2-4; size: NA; DNA: TGTGCCAGCAGCCCTGGAAGGGAGGGCATTCAGTACTTC; CDR3: CASSPGREGIQYF
V: TRBV30; D: TRBD2; J: TRBJ2-1; size: NA; DNA: TGTGCCTGGAGTGCCTCAAGCGGGACGACTTACAATGAGCAGTTCTTC; CDR3: CAWSASSGTTYNEQFF
V: TRBV1; D: NA; J: TRBJ2-7; size: NA; DNA: TGCACCAGCAGCCAAGAAGAGCGGGGGGGCTCCTACGAGCAGTACTTC; CDR3: CTSSQEERGGSYEQYF
V: TRBV18; D: NA; J: TRBJ1-6; size: NA; DNA: TGTGCCAGCTCACCATGGGGGGGGGTGCTTGGAGGAAATAATTCACCCCTCCACTTT; CDR3: CASSPWGGVLGGNNSPLHF
V: TRBV2; D: NA; J: TRBJ2-7; size: NA; DNA: TGTGCCAGCCAGGGTGAGGTCTACGAGCAGTACTTC; CDR3: CASQGEVYEQYF
V: TRBV6-1; D: NA; J: TRBJ2-6; size: NA; DNA: TGTGCCAGCAGTGAATGGCGGGGAGCGGCGGGGGCCAACGTCCTGACTTTC; CDR3: CASSEWRGAAGANVLTF
V: TRBV9; D: TRBD1; J: TRBJ1-5; size: once; DNA: TGTGCCAGCAGCGTAGGATATAGGGGGCATAGCAATCAGCCCCAGCATTTT; CDR3: CASSVGYRGHSNQPQHF